The 5 T cell receptor beta chains below come from one sample, sequenced in a study of regulatory T cells in long-lasting Graves disease. Arm-PCR of CDR3 regions with iRepertoire HTBI primers generated TCR beta libraries. Via MiXCR, TCRdb re-called the multiplex PCR reads, giving one row per CDR3 protein. The sample records 350,000 to 450,000 distinct CDR3 sequences, roughly 20% being singletons. Stated time point: persistent/refractory GD, antithyroid drugs over 5 years with positive TRAb. PBMC-extracted RNA yielded the TCR library. The starting material was peripheral blood mononuclear cells (PBMCs), obtained when the disease was refractory, from a patient treated with antithyroid drugs. The receptors were gathered from a woman in her thirties or forties with Graves disease.

Comment on this clonotype: In this CDR3 the conserved last residue, phenylalanine or tryptophan, is missing, so a read error is likely. This chain links TRBV7-8 with TRBJ1-1, with D perhaps matching TRBD1 (6 bases). The CDR3 sequence is 16 residues long. The germline V gene has CDR1 SGHVS and CDR2 FQNEAQ. Trimming took off 5 bases at V and 6 bases at J, with 22 bases between the two ends. The CDR3 protein is CASSPTITGRGAEAFL. DNA for the CDR3: TGTGCCAGCAGCCCCACGATTACAGGGCGGGGGGCTGAAGCTTTCCTT.

This clonotype was picked up a small number of times. The V call is TRBV27, the J call TRBJ1-5; a weak D match, TRBD1 (6 bases). In germline, CDR1 is MNHEY, CDR2 SMNVEV (reference sequence). Trimming shortened V by 6 bases and J by 5 bases, and 14 bases separated the two germline ends. The CDR3 totals 14 residues. DNA for the CDR3: TGTGCCAGCAGCTTTAACAGGGATTATCAGCCCCAGCATTTT. Protein product: CASSFNRDYQPQHF.

The chain links TRBV19 to TRBJ1-1; D remains unclear. V was clipped by 7 bases and J by 0 bases, with 15 bases between them. Germline V CDR1 and CDR2: LNHDA, SQIVND (reference sequence). The CDR3 length is 15 residues. The CDR3 DNA reads as TGTGCCAGTACCCCCCCGACGGGCCTGAACACTGAAGCTTTCTTT. Its translation: CASTPPTGLNTEAFF.

Regarding this clonotype: A read error is possible here, since a much larger clone lies one base away. The chain employs TRBV28 and TRBJ1-3; a weak D match, TRBD1 (5 bases). Germline CDR1 and CDR2: MDHEN and SYDVKM. The CDR3 sequence is 14 residues long. The CDR3 loop is CTSSFQGSGNTIYF. The CDR3 DNA sequence: TGTACCAGCAGTTTCCAGGGCTCTGGAAACACCATATATTTT.

This clonotype was picked up many times. In DNA, the CDR3 is TGTGCCAGTAGTATCGGACAGGGTTTGGCTGGGGCCAACGTCCTGACTTTC. Encoded protein: CASSIGQGLAGANVLTF. V and J are TRBV19 and TRBJ2-6; the match to TRBD1 covers 8 bases. V was clipped by 3 bases and J by 2 bases; unmatched bases: 6. CDR1 is LNHDA, CDR2 SQIVND, per germline (reference sequence). The CDR3 covers 17 residues.